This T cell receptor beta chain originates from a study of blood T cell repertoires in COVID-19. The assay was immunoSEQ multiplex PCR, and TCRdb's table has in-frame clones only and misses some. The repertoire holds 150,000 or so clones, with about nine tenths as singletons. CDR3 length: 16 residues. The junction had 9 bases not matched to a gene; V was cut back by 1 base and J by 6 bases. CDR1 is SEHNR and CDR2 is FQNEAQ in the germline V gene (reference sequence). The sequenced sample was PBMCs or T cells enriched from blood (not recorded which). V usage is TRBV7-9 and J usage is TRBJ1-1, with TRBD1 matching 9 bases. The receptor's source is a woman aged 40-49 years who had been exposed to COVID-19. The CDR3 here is CASSLDPGQGFPEAFF. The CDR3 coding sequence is TGTGCCAGCAGCTTAGACCCGGGACAGGGATTCCCTGAAGCTTTCTTT.